What follows are 20 T cell receptor beta chains derived from one specimen sequenced in a study of CD8 T cells in Susac syndrome (dated by TCRdb to between 2018 and 2020). The library was generated by the immunoSEQ multiplex PCR assay. RNA was extracted using the RNeasy kit, and about 0.45 to 1 ug of the RNA was reverse transcribed with random hexamers. The public reads were reprocessed in TCRdb via fastp at Q25 and MiXCR, keeping in-frame beta chains. Entries are consolidated by CDR3 protein sequence, retaining the most common genes and DNA. Recorded for this sample are 330,000 or so distinct CDR3 sequences; over 75% of them occurred a single time. More than 0.15% of the sample lies in the top ten. The sequenced material came from CD8+ T cells from PBMCs. The source of these receptors is a human donor with multiple sclerosis.

The chain joins TRBV9 to TRBJ1-1, with D perhaps TRBD1 (6 bases). The germline V gene encodes CDR1 SGDLS and CDR2 YYNGEE. The CDR3 covers 15 residues. The V and J ends lost 1 base and 2 bases respectively, with 12 bases between them. CDR3 DNA: TGTGCCAGCAGCGTATTTGGGACATCCAACACTGAAGCTTTCTTT. This translates into CASSVFGTSNTEAFF.

The chain carries TRBV7-9 and TRBJ2-2; D uncertain. Germline V gene data show CDR1 as SEHNR and CDR2 as FQNEAQ (reference sequence). The CDR3 length is 14 residues. V lost 6 bases to trimming and J lost 7 bases, with 15 bases between them. CDR3 in amino acids: CASSESRVVGELFF. In nucleotides, the CDR3 is TGTGCCAGCAGTGAGTCGCGTGTTGTCGGGGAGCTGTTTTTT.

CDR3 DNA sequence: TGTGCCTGGAGTGTAAGGGGTCGAGGTAATCAGCCCCAGCATTTT. It yields the protein CAWSVRGRGNQPQHF. The rearrangement links TRBV30 to TRBJ1-5; the D gene is possibly TRBD1 (5 bases). V was clipped by 0 bases and J by 4 bases, with 13 bases between them. The CDR3 runs 15 residues. CDR1 and CDR2 from the germline V gene are GTSNPN and SVGIG (reference sequence). The full variable domain, with the rest looked up from reference TRBV30 and TRBJ1-5, is SQTIHQWPATLVQPVGSPLSLECTVEGTSNPNLYWYRQAAGRGLQLLFYSVGIGQISSEVPQNLSASRPQDRQFILSSKKLLLSDSGFYLCAWSVRGRGNQPQHFGDGTRLSIL.

The genes are TRBV20-1 and TRBJ2-3, with D unclear. From germline, CDR1 is DFQATT and CDR2 SNEGSKA (reference sequence). This CDR3 region has 17 residues. V lost 0 bases, J lost 2 bases, and 18 bases lay in between. The CDR3 DNA reads as TGCAGTGCTAGAGATTTGGCTCAGATGGCACACACAGATACGCAGTATTTT. It encodes CSARDLAQMAHTDTQYF.

The chain is built from TRBV19 and TRBJ2-1; possibly TRBD2 for D (6 bases). The germline CDR1 and CDR2 sequences are LNHDA and SQIVND (reference sequence). This CDR3 is 13 amino acids long. V was trimmed by 8 bases and J by 8 bases, leaving 16 bases between them. The CDR3: CASHIAEGYEQFF. DNA of the CDR3: TGTGCCAGTCATATAGCGGAGGGCTATGAGCAGTTCTTC.

The V call is TRBV30, the J call TRBJ2-7; tentatively, D is TRBD1 or TRBD2 (5 bases each). The V gene's germline CDR1 is GTSNPN and CDR2 SVGIG (reference sequence). The CDR3 is made up of 15 amino acids. V lost 2 bases and J lost 0, with 14 bases in between. The CDR3 sequence: CAWSSSSGSSYEQYF. DNA of the CDR3: TGTGCCTGGAGTAGCTCTTCAGGGAGCTCCTACGAGCAGTACTTC.

This clonotype came up a few times. The J gene is TRBJ2-7, the V gene TRBV7-2; no firm D call. V gave up 1 base and J gave up 3 bases, with 7 bases separating them. CDR1 and CDR2 (germline): SGHTA, FQGNSA. The CDR3 consists of 13 residues. The CDR3 DNA reads TGTGCCAGCAGCTTAGGGCAGTACTACGAGCAGTACTTC. Translating gives CASSLGQYYEQYF.

This chain uses TRBV12-3 or TRBV12-4 with TRBJ2-3; the D call may be TRBD1 or TRBD2 (5 bases each). Trimming took off 1 base at V and 0 bases at J, with 20 bases between the two ends. CDR3 size: 19 residues. CDR3 sequence: CASSLDGWPGPESTDTQYF. CDR3 bases: TGTGCCAGCAGTTTAGATGGTTGGCCGGGACCCGAGAGCACAGATACGCAGTATTTT.

The V gene is TRBV29-1, the J gene TRBJ1-4; no reliable D call. The CDR3 has 14 residues. CDR1 SQVTM and CDR2 ANQGSEA come from the germline V gene. The germline V and J ends were trimmed by 3 bases and 0 bases, with 8 bases remaining between them. The CDR3 DNA is TGCAGCGTTGAGCTGGAGGCAACTAATGAAAAACTGTTTTTT. Translated: CSVELEATNEKLFF.

The CDR3 here is CASSSLLGAGRNEQFF. CDR3 bases: TGTGCCAGCAGTTCCCTCTTGGGGGCCGGGAGAAATGAGCAGTTCTTC. This chain links TRBV6-2 or TRBV6-3 with TRBJ2-1; the D call may be TRBD1 or TRBD2 (6 bases each). This CDR3 contains 16 residues. The germline V and J ends were trimmed by 4 bases and 7 bases, with 20 bases remaining between them. Germline V gene sequence: CDR1 MNHEY, CDR2 SVGEGT.

The V and J genes are TRBV5-6 and TRBJ2-1; no clear D. V was shortened by 4 bases and J by 10 bases, with 12 bases between the two germline ends. CDR1 is SGHDT, CDR2 YYEEEE, per germline. The CDR3 has 12 residues. CDR3 region: CASSHDPPEQFF. As DNA, the CDR3 is TGTGCCAGCAGCCACGACCCCCCGGAGCAGTTCTTC.

J is TRBJ2-2 and V is TRBV4-3; 8 positions match TRBD1. V trimming: 0 bases; J trimming: 5 bases; junction bases outside the gene matches: 2. This CDR3 has 15 amino acids. Germline CDR1 reads LGHNA; CDR2 reads YSLEER. CDR3 residues: CASSQDRTGTGELFF. DNA of the CDR3: TGCGCCAGCAGCCAAGATAGGACAGGGACCGGGGAGCTGTTTTTT.

This clonotype was picked up one time. J is TRBJ1-5 and V is TRBV20-1; TRBD1 matches at 9 bases. The CDR3 extends over 14 amino acids. The V gene end was trimmed by 6 bases and the J gene end by 6 bases; junction bases not matched to a gene: 9. The V gene's germline CDR1 is DFQATT and CDR2 SNEGSKA (reference sequence). The CDR3 sequence is CSAPGGTGLQPQHF. The CDR3 DNA is TGCAGTGCCCCCGGCGGGACAGGGCTTCAGCCCCAGCATTTT.

The genes are TRBV19 and TRBJ1-5, with 7 bases matching TRBD1. CDR1 is LNHDA, CDR2 SQIVND, per germline (reference sequence). The junction had 7 bases not matched to a gene; V was cut back by 5 bases and J by 3 bases. The CDR3 is made up of 15 amino acids. In DNA, the CDR3 is TGTGCCAGTAGTTACGGGACAGTCCCCAATCAGCCCCAGCATTTT. As protein: CASSYGTVPNQPQHF.

The chain recombines TRBV30 with TRBJ1-2, with unresolved D. The germline CDR1 and CDR2 sequences are GTSNPN and SVGIG (reference sequence). V lost 3 bases and J lost 2, with 10 bases in between. The CDR3 has 13 residues. CDR3 nucleotides: TGTGCCTGGAGAGGAGGGAACAACTATGGCTACACCTTC. Translated: CAWRGGNNYGYTF.

The chain joins TRBV20-1 to TRBJ1-1; D is uncertain. In germline, CDR1 is DFQATT, CDR2 SNEGSKA (reference sequence). V was pared by 3 bases and J by 3 bases, with 8 bases between. The CDR3 loop spans 12 amino acids. Here the CDR3 DNA reads TGCAGTGCTAGGTCTGGGGACACTGAAGCTTTCTTT. As protein: CSARSGDTEAFF.

The rearrangement joins TRBV28 to TRBJ1-4; no reliable D call. Trimming took off 6 bases at V and 0 bases at J, with 5 bases between the two ends. CDR1 is MDHEN, CDR2 SYDVKM, per germline. The CDR3 consists of 13 residues. CDR3 nucleotides: TGTGCCAGCAGGGCGGCAACTAATGAAAAACTGTTTTTT. Protein sequence: CASRAATNEKLFF.

This clonotype was seen more than once but under ten times. The genes are TRBV7-9 and TRBJ2-5; D is ambiguous. This CDR3 has 13 amino acids. Germline V gives CDR1 SEHNR, CDR2 FQNEAQ (reference sequence). Between the trimmed V and J ends, which lost 2 bases and 1 base, there was a span of 5 bases. The CDR3 DNA reads as TGTGCCAGCAGCTTACTGGGCCAAGAGACCCAGTACTTC. Amino acid sequence: CASSLLGQETQYF.

The chain carries TRBV5-1 and TRBJ2-1; D is tentatively TRBD1 or TRBD2 (5 bases each). V dropped 7 bases and J dropped 2 bases, with 16 bases sitting between them. This CDR3 region has 15 residues. Germline V CDR1 and CDR2: SGHRS, YFSETQ. The CDR3, as DNA: TGCGCCAGCTATCCGGGGACGGCAACCTACAATGAGCAGTTCTTC. Amino acid sequence: CASYPGTATYNEQFF.

This chain connects TRBV28 to TRBJ1-6; TRBD1 aligns across 7 bases. Germline V lookup: CDR1 MDHEN, CDR2 SYDVKM. The CDR3 runs 16 residues. V was pared by 6 bases and J by 2 bases, with 7 bases of the junction left unmatched. The CDR3 sequence is CASRPSTGTYNSPLHF. The CDR3, as DNA: TGTGCCAGCAGACCATCGACAGGGACCTATAATTCACCCCTCCACTTT.